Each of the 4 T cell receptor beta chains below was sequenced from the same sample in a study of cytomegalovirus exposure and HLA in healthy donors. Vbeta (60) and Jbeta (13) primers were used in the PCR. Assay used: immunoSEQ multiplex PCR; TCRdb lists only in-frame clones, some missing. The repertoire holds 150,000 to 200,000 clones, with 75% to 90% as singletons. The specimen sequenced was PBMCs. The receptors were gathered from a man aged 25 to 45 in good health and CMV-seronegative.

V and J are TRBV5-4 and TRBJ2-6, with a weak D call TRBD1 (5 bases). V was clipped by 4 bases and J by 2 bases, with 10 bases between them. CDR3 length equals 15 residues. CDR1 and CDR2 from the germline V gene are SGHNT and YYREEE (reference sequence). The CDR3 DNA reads TGTGCCAGCAGCCGGGCAGGGACTGGGGCCAACGTCCTGACTTTC. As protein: CASSRAGTGANVLTF.

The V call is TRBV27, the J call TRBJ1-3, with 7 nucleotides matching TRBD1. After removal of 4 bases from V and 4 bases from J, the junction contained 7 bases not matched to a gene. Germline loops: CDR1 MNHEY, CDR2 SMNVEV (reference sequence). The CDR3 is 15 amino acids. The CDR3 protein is CASSSTTGVGNTIYF. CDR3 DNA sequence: TGTGCCAGCAGTTCGACCACAGGGGTAGGAAACACCATATATTTT.

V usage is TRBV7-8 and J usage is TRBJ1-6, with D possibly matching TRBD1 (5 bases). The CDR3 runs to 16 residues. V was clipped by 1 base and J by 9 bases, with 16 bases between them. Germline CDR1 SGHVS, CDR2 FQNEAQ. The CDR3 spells CASSLGLTVTGSPLHF. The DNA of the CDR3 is TGTGCCAGCAGCTTAGGATTGACAGTAACTGGTTCACCCCTCCACTTT. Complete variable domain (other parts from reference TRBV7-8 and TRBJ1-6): GAGVSQSPRYKVAKRGQDVALRCDPISGHVSLFWYQQALGQGPEFLTYFQNEAQLDKSGLPSDRFFAERPEGSVSTLKIQRTQQEDSAVYLCASSLGLTVTGSPLHFGNGTRLTVT.

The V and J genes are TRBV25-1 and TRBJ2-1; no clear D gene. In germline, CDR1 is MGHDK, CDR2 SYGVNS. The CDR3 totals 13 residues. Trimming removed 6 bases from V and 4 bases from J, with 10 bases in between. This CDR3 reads CASSFRSYNEQFF. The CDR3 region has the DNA TGTGCCAGCAGCTTCCGGTCGTACAATGAGCAGTTCTTC.